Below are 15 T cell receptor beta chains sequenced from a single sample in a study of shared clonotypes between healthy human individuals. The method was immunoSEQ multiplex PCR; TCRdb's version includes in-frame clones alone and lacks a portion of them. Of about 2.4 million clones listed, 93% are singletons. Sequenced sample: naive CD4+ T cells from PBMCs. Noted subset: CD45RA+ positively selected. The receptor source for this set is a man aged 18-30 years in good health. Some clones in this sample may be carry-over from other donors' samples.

In DNA, the CDR3 is TGTGCCAGTAGTAAGGGGACAGGGATCTACGAGCAGTACTTC. Protein sequence: CASSKGTGIYEQYF. This chain uses TRBV19 with TRBJ2-7; 9 bases fit TRBD1. Germline assignment: CDR1 LNHDA and CDR2 SQIVND (reference sequence). V trimming: 4 bases; J trimming: 3 bases; junction bases outside the gene matches: 4. The CDR3 sequence is 14 residues long.

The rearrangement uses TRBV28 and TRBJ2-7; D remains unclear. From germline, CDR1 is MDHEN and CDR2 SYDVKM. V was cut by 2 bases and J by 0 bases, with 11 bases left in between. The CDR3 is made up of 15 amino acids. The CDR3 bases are TGTGCCAGCAGTTTACTTCGTGGAGACTCCTACGAGCAGTACTTC. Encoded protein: CASSLLRGDSYEQYF.

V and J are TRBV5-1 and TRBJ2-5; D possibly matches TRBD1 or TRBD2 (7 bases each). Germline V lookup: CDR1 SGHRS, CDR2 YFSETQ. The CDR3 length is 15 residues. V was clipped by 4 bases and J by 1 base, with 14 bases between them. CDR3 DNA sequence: TGCGCCAGCAGCGGGAGGGGGACAGCCCAAGAGACCCAGTACTTC. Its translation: CASSGRGTAQETQYF.

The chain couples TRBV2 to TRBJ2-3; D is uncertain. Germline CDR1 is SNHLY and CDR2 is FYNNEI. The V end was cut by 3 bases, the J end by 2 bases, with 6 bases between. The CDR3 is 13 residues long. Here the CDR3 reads CASSDGVTDTQYF. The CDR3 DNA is TGTGCCAGCAGTGACGGAGTCACAGATACGCAGTATTTT.

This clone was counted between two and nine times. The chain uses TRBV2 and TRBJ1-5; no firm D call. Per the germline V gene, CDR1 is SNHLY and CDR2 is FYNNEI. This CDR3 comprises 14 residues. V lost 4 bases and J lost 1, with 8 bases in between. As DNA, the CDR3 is TGTGCCAGCAGTGCTTTGGCCAGCAATCAGCCCCAGCATTTT. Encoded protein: CASSALASNQPQHF.

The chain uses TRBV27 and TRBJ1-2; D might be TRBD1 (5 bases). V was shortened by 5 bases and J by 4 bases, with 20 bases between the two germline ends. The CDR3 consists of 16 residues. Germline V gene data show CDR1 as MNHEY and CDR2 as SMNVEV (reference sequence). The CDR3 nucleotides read TGTGCCAGCAGTCAAAGAGCTATCGGGACGGGCTATGGCTACACCTTC. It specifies CASSQRAIGTGYGYTF.

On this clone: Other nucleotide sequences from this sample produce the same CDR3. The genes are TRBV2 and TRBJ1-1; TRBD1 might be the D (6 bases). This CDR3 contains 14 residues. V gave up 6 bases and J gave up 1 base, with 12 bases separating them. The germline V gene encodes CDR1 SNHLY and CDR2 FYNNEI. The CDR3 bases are TGTGCCAGCAGGGGCGGCAGGGGGAACACTGAAGCTTTCTTT. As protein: CASRGGRGNTEAFF.

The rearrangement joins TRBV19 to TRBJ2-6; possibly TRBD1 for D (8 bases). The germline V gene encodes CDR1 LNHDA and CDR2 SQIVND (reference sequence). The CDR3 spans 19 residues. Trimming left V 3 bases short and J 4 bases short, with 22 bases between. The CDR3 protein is CASSIHYRTGRDGANVLTF. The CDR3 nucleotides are TGTGCCAGTAGTATCCACTACCGGACAGGGAGGGACGGGGCCAACGTCCTGACTTTC.

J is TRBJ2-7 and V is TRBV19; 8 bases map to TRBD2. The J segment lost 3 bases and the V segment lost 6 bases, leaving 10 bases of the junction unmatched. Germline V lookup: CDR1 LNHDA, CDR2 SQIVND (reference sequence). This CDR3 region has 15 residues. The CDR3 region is CASRPGAGAIYEQYF. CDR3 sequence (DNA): TGTGCCAGTAGGCCCGGAGCGGGAGCCATCTACGAGCAGTACTTC.

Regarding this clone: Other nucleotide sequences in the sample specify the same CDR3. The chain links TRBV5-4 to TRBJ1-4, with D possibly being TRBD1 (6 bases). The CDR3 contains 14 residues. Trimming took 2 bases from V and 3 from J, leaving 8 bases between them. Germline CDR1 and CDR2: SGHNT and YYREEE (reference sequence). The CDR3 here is CASSLGGANEKLFF. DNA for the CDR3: TGTGCCAGCAGCTTAGGGGGAGCTAATGAAAAACTGTTTTTT.

In DNA form, the CDR3 reads TGCAGTGCGCCAGAACTTAGGGGCTACACCTTC. Its protein product is CSAPELRGYTF. This rearrangement joins TRBV20-1 to TRBJ1-2; D not certain. V lost 6 bases and J 8 bases, leaving 13 bases between the germline ends. The CDR3 loop spans 11 amino acids. Per germline, CDR1 DFQATT and CDR2 SNEGSKA (reference sequence).

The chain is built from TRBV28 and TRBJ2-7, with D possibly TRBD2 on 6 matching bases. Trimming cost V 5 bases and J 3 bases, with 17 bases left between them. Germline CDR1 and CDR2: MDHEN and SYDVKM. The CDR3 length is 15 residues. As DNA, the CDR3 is TGTGCCAGCAGTCTCGTTAGCGGAGACAACTACGAGCAGTACTTC. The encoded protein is CASSLVSGDNYEQYF.

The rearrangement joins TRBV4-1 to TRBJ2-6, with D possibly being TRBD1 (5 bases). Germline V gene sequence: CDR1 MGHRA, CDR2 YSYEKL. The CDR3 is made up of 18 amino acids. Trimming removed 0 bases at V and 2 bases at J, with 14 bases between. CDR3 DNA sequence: TGCGCCAGCAGCCAAGACGCGTCCTTGGGGCCTGGGGCCAACGTCCTGACTTTC. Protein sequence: CASSQDASLGPGANVLTF.

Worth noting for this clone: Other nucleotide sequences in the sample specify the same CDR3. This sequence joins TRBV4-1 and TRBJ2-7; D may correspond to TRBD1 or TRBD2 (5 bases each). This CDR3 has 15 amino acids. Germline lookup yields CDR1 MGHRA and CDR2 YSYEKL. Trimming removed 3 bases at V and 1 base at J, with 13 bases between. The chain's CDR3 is CASSHPGTASYEQYF. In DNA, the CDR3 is TGCGCCAGCAGCCACCCCGGGACGGCTTCCTACGAGCAGTACTTC.

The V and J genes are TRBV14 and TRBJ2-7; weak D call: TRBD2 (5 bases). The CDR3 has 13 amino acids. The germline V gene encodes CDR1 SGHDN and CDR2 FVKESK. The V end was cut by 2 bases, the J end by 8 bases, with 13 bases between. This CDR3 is CASSQRTAWQQYF. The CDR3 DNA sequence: TGTGCCAGCAGCCAACGGACTGCCTGGCAGCAGTACTTC.